Below are 14 T cell receptor beta chains sequenced from a single sample in a study of tumor-infiltrating lymphocytes in oesophageal squamous cell carcinoma. Each CDR3 protein gets one entry after TCRdb re-called the PCR reads with MiXCR. Of 15,000 to 20,000 distinct CDR3 sequences in the sample, around 41% are singletons; the top ten hold roughly 36%. The sample consisted of esophageal tumor tissue. Receptors originate from a male donor with esophageal squamous cell carcinoma.

The J gene is TRBJ2-1, the V gene TRBV7-8; TRBD2 matches at 12 bases. Germline V gene sequence: CDR1 SGHVS, CDR2 FQNEAQ. This CDR3 spans 16 amino acids. The J segment lost 7 bases and the V segment lost 1 base, leaving 5 bases of the junction unmatched. In DNA, the CDR3 is TGTGCCAGCAGCTTAGGAAGACTAGCGGGAGCGAATGAGCAGTTCTTC. Translated, it gives CASSLGRLAGANEQFF. The whole variable domain, remainder taken from reference TRBV7-8 and TRBJ2-1, is GAGVSQSPRYKVAKRGQDVALRCDPISGHVSLFWYQQALGQGPEFLTYFQNEAQLDKSGLPSDRFFAERPEGSVSTLKIQRTQQEDSAVYLCASSLGRLAGANEQFFGPGTRLTVL.

This clonotype was detected once. The chain carries TRBV12-3 or TRBV12-4 and TRBJ1-1; possibly TRBD2 for D (5 bases). The J call is in doubt because the DNA end fits TRBJ2-4 better. This CDR3 is built from 14 residues. This CDR3 is CASSLAIAGYDQYF. CDR3 bases: TGTGCCAGCAGTTTAGCGATCGCGGGCTACGATCAGTACTTC.

About this clonotype itself: The missing conserved phenylalanine or tryptophan at the end of this CDR3 makes a read error likely. The DNA is omitted, as the CDR3 cannot be located on it reliably, and the CDR3 follows TCRdb's listing. The chain combines TRBV2 with TRBJ2-7. Including both end residues, the CDR3 is 16 amino acids long. CDR1 SNHLY and CDR2 FYNNEI come from the germline V gene. CDR3 sequence: CASSAEYSNYGYTFGS.

The chain is built from TRBV11-3 and TRBJ2-7, with D possibly matching TRBD1 (6 bases). The J call may be wrong; the DNA end is better matched by TRBJ2-4. The germline gives CDR1 SGHNT, CDR2 YENEEA. The CDR3 has 16 amino acids. The CDR3 reads CASSLSQGLAKNIQYF. DNA for the CDR3: TGTGCCAGCAGCTTGTCTCAGGGGCTAGCCAAAAACATTCAGTACTTC.

The chain combines TRBV12-3 or TRBV12-4 with TRBJ2-1; D uncertain. The J call is in doubt because the DNA end fits TRBJ2-5 better. The CDR3 is made up of 13 amino acids. The CDR3 bases are TGTGCCAGCAGTTTAGGGATCTCGGAGACCCAGTACTTC. As protein: CASSLGISETQYF.

A word on this clonotype: A much larger clone lies a single base off, so this may be a read error. J is TRBJ2-1 and V is TRBV7-3; D gene unclear. This CDR3 has 13 residues. Germline assignment: CDR1 SGHTA and CDR2 FQGTGA. The CDR3 DNA follows: TGTGCCAGCAGCTTAACTGCCGGTAATGAGCAGATCTTC. Its protein product is CASSLTAGNEQIF.

This chain uses TRBV20-1 with TRBJ2-4; the match to TRBD2 covers 8 bases. In germline, CDR1 is DFQATT, CDR2 SNEGSKA (reference sequence). The trim removed 6 bases at V and 7 bases at J, leaving 11 bases unmatched. The CDR3 spans 14 residues. CDR3 sequence: CSARPPGGGNIQYF. Written as DNA, the CDR3 is TGCAGTGCCCGACCCCCGGGAGGGGGGAACATTCAGTACTTC.

This clonotype has only a few counts. The chain carries TRBV11-3 and TRBJ2-1; 7 bases line up with TRBD2. The CDR3 length is 13 residues. Unmatched junction bases numbered 1, after V lost 2 bases and J lost 6 bases. Germline lookup yields CDR1 SGHNT and CDR2 YENEEA. CDR3 sequence: CASSLRGVNEQFF. DNA of the CDR3: TGTGCCAGCAGCTTACGGGGGGTCAATGAGCAGTTCTTC.

This chain connects TRBV11-1 to TRBJ1-3; no clear D gene. The CDR3 is 15 amino acids. The V gene's germline CDR1 is SGHAT and CDR2 FQDESV (reference sequence). Trimming shortened V by 2 bases and J by 7 bases, and 15 bases separated the two germline ends. This CDR3 is CASSLLEYGRNTIYF. The DNA of the CDR3 is TGTGCCAGCAGCTTATTGGAATATGGCCGCAACACCATATATTTT.

The rearrangement uses TRBV7-3 and TRBJ2-1; D not resolved. The CDR3 loop spans 16 amino acids. The germline V gene encodes CDR1 SGHTA and CDR2 FQGTGA. Trimming shortened V by 5 bases and J by 0 bases, and 14 bases separated the two germline ends. The CDR3 region has the DNA TGTGCCAGCAGCCCATCGGTTGTGAGCTCCTACAATGAGCAGTTCTTC. It encodes CASSPSVVSSYNEQFF.

Judged by abundance, this clonotype is medium-sized. This chain uses TRBV7-2 with TRBJ2-5; perhaps TRBD2 as D (5 bases). V was pared by 3 bases and J by 2 bases, with 10 bases between. CDR1 and CDR2 from the germline V gene are SGHTA and FQGNSA. CDR3 length: 14 amino acids. The DNA of the CDR3 is TGTGCCAGCAGCTTCGCAGGACTGCAAGAGACCCAGTACTTC. This sequence encodes CASSFAGLQETQYF.

This clonotype has a handful of counts. This sequence joins TRBV4-1 and TRBJ2-5, with D unclear. The J call is uncertain, as TRBJ2-7 better fits the DNA end. CDR1 MGHRA and CDR2 YSYEKL come from the germline V gene. This CDR3 contains 14 residues. Written as DNA, the CDR3 is TGCGCCAGCAGCAAGGACGTGGGAAAGCCCGAGCAGTACTTC. It encodes CASSKDVGKPEQYF.

This clonotype appeared a few times. The junction shows a germline mismatch at one end, possibly a read error. The J gene is TRBJ2-3, the V gene TRBV19, with 9 positions matching TRBD1. The CDR3 loop spans 16 amino acids. The V gene's germline CDR1 is LNHDA and CDR2 SQIVND (reference sequence). The DNA for the CDR3 is TGTGCCAGTTGTATCGGGACAGGGTGGCGGGGAGATACGCAGTATTTT. This encodes CASCIGTGWRGDTQYF.

This clonotype was counted many times. J is TRBJ1-2 and V is TRBV19; 8 positions agree with TRBD1. This CDR3 is 11 amino acids long. V gave up 10 bases and J gave up 6 bases; unmatched junction bases: 4. In germline, CDR1 is LNHDA, CDR2 SQIVND (reference sequence). This chain's CDR3 is CATRDRHGYTF. In nucleotides, the CDR3 is TGTGCCACAAGGGACAGGCATGGCTACACCTTC.